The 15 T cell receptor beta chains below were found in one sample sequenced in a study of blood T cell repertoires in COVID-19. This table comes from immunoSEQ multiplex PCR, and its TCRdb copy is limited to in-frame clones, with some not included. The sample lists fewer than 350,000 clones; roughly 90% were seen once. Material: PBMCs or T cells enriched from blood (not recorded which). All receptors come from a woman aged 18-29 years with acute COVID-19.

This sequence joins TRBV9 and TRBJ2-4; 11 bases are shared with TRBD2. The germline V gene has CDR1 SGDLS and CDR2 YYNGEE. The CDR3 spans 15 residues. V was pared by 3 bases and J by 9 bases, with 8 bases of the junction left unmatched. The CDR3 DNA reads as TGTGCCAGCAGCGCCGTAAGCGGGACTAGCGGCATTCAGTACTTC. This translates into CASSAVSGTSGIQYF.

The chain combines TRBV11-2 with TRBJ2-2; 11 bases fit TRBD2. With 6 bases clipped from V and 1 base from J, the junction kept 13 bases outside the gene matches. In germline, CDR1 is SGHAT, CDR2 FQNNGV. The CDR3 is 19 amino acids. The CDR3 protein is CASRPTTGTSGENTGELFF. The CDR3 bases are TGTGCCAGCAGGCCAACAACCGGGACTAGCGGAGAGAACACCGGGGAGCTGTTTTTT. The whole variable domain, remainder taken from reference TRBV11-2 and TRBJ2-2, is EAGVAQSPRYKIIEKRQSVAFWCNPISGHATLYWYQQILGQGPKLLIQFQNNGVVDDSQLPKDRFSAERLKGVDSTLKIQPAKLEDSAVYLCASRPTTGTSGENTGELFFGEGSRLTVL.

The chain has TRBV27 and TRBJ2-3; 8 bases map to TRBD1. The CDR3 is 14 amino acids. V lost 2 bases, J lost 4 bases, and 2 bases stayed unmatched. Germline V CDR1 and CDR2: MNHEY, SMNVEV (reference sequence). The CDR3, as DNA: TGTGCCAGCAGTTTAGGACAGGGCCCAGATACGCAGTATTTT. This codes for CASSLGQGPDTQYF.

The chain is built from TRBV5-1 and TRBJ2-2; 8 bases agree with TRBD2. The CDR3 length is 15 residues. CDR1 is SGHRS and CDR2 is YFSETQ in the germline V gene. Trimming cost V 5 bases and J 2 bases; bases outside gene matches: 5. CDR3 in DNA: TGCGCCAGCAGATCAACTAGCGGTAACACCGGGGAGCTGTTTTTT. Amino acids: CASRSTSGNTGELFF.

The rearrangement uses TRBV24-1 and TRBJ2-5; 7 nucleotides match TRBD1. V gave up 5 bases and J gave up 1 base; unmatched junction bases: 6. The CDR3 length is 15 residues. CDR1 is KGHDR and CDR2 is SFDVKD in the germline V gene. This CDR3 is CATSASRDSQETQYF. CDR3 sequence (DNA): TGTGCCACCAGTGCCTCGAGGGACAGCCAAGAGACCCAGTACTTC.

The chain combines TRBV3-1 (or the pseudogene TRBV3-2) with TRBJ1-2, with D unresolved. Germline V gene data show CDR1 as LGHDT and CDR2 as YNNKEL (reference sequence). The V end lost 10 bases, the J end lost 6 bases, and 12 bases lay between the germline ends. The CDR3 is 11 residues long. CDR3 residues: CATGRGNGYTF. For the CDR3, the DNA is TGTGCCACGGGTAGAGGGAATGGCTACACCTTC.

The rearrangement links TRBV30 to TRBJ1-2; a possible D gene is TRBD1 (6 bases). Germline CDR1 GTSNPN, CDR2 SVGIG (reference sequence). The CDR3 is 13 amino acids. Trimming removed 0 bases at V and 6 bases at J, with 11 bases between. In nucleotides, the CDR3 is TGTGCCTGGAGTGTTAACAGGGTAAATGGCTACACCTTC. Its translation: CAWSVNRVNGYTF.

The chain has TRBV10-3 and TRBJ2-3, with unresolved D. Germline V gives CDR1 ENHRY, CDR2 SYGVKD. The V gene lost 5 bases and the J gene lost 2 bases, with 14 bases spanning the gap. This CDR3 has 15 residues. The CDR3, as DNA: TGTGCCATCAGTTGGTCGCAAACTACCACAGATACGCAGTATTTT. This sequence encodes CAISWSQTTTDTQYF.

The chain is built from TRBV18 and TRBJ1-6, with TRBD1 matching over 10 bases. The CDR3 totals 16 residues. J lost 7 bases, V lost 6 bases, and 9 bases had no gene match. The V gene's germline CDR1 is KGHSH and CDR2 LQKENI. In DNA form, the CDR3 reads TGTGCCAGCTCCGCGGGGACAGGGGAATCCAATTCACCCCTCCACTTT. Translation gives CASSAGTGESNSPLHF.

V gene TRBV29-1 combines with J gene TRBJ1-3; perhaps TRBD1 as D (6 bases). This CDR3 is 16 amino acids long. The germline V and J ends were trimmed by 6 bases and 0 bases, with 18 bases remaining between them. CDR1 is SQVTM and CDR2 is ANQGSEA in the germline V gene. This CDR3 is CSVGHPLPLSGNTIYF. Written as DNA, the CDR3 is TGCAGCGTGGGACATCCGCTCCCCCTCTCTGGAAACACCATATATTTT.

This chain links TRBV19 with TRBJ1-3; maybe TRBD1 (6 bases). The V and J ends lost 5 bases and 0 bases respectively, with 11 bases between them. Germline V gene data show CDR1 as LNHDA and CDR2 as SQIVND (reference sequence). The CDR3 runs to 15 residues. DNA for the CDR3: TGTGCCAGTAGTCCCATGGACAGCTCTGGAAACACCATATATTTT. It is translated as CASSPMDSSGNTIYF.

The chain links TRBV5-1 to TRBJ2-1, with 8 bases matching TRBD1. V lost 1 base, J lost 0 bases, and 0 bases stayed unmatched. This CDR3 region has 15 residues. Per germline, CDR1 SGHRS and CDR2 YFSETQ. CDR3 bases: TGCGCCAGCAGCTTGCAGGGGGCCTCCTACAATGAGCAGTTCTTC. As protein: CASSLQGASYNEQFF.

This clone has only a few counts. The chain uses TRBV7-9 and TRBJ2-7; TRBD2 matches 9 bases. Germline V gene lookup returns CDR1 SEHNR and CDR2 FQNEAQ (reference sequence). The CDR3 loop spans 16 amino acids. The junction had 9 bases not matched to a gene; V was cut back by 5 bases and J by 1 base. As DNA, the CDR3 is TGTGCCAGCAGCACTACTTTAGCGGGGGCTTCCTACGAGCAGTACTTC. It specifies CASSTTLAGASYEQYF.

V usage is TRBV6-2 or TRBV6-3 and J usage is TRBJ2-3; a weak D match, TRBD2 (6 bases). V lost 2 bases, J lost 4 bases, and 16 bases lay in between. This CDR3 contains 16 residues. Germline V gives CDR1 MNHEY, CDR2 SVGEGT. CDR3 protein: CASSYPVGGRSDTQYF. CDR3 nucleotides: TGTGCCAGCAGTTACCCGGTTGGTGGGAGGTCAGATACGCAGTATTTT.

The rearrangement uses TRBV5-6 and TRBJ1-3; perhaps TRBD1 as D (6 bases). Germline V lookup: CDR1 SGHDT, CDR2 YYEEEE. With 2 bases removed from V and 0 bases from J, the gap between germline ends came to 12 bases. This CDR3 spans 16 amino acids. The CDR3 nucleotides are TGTGCCAGCAGCTTTGACAGGAGGTACTCTGGAAACACCATATATTTT. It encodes CASSFDRRYSGNTIYF.